The T cell receptor beta chain under discussion was sequenced for a study of blood T cell repertoires in COVID-19. Turning to the study itself: In each case, the material was cDNA or gDNA derived from T cells, B-cell-depleted T cells, or PBMCs.

In the source study's methods: Reference gene primer amplification gave estimated nucleated cell counts. The data were produced by immunoSEQ multiplex PCR, yet TCRdb's version contains in-frame clones alone and is incomplete. V and J calls and clone size follow that table, whereas D and trimming were derived from the DNA. The sample has 100,000 or so clones; approximately 90% are singletons. Trimming removed 1 base from V and 7 bases from J; junction bases left unmatched: 8. CDR1 and CDR2 from the germline V gene are SGDLS and YYNGEE. The CDR3 loop spans 16 amino acids. The specimen sequenced was peripheral blood. The sequence was collected from a man aged 45-65 years with active COVID-19. The chain is built from TRBV9 and TRBJ1-2; 12 bases agree with TRBD1. The CDR3 loop reads CASSVTPGQGAGGYTF. In DNA form, the CDR3 reads TGTGCCAGCAGCGTAACTCCGGGACAGGGGGCTGGTGGCTACACCTTC.